This T cell receptor (beta chain) was retrieved from a study of T cell responses to AZD1222 COVID-19 vaccine. The V segment lost 7 bases and the J segment 5 bases; nucleotides outside the gene matches: 13. Per the germline V gene, CDR1 is MNHEY and CDR2 is SMNVEV (reference sequence). The CDR3 has 16 amino acids. Method: immunoSEQ multiplex PCR; TCRdb's copy keeps in-frame clones and lacks some. The sample has about 120,000 clones, approximately 83% seen once. V gene TRBV27 combines with J gene TRBJ2-2; 7 nucleotides line up with TRBD1. This receptor was obtained from an adult in good health. Sample: peripheral blood, taken on day 0 of AZD1222 vaccination. The CDR3 coding sequence is TGTGCCAGCAACCCTTATCGACAGGGAAAGACCGGGGAGCTGTTTTTT. Translation gives CASNPYRQGKTGELFF.